Following are 29 T cell receptor beta chains from one sample sequenced in a study of blood T cell repertoires in COVID-19. Generated by immunoSEQ multiplex PCR, the TCRdb table keeps only in-frame clones and is missing some. The table shows about 110,000 clones, with 75% to 95% occurring only once. Sequencing was carried out using peripheral blood. The receptors come from a woman aged 25 to 39 with acute or convalescent COVID-19.

The gene calls are TRBV3-1 (or the pseudogene TRBV3-2) and TRBJ2-7; 8 nucleotides agree with TRBD1. The CDR3 is 15 amino acids. Germline CDR1 is LGHDT and CDR2 is YNNKEL (reference sequence). Trimming at V came to 4 bases and at J to 5 bases, leaving 10 bases not matched to a gene. CDR3 nucleotide sequence: TGTGCCAGCAGCCCCTCGGACAGGGATATCGACGAGCAGTACTTC. It specifies CASSPSDRDIDEQYF.

The rearrangement links TRBV4-2 to TRBJ2-7, with 11 bases that match TRBD1. The CDR3 totals 19 residues. V gave up 4 bases and J gave up 3 bases; unmatched junction bases: 17. Per germline, CDR1 LGHNA and CDR2 YNFKEQ. The CDR3 sequence is CASSPGGGGQGGSFYEQYF. The CDR3 DNA follows: TGTGCCAGCAGCCCGGGAGGTGGGGGACAGGGGGGATCCTTCTACGAGCAGTACTTC.

The chain has TRBV10-3 and TRBJ1-2, with 7 bases identical to TRBD1. Germline V gene data show CDR1 as ENHRY and CDR2 as SYGVKD. V lost 0 bases and J lost 4; bases outside the gene matches: 5. CDR3 size: 15 residues. CDR3 amino acids: CAISESVGTAYGYTF. The CDR3 nucleotides read TGTGCCATCAGTGAGTCGGTCGGGACAGCCTATGGCTACACCTTC.

This clone has a single count. The chain couples TRBV28 to TRBJ2-7; the D gene is possibly TRBD2 (5 bases). V lost 6 bases to trimming and J lost 5 bases, with 11 bases between them. This CDR3 spans 12 amino acids. Germline values: CDR1 MDHEN, CDR2 SYDVKM. CDR3 DNA sequence: TGTGCCAGCAGCCGGACTTTCCACGAGCAGTACTTC. The encoded protein is CASSRTFHEQYF. Based on the CDR3 plus reference TRBV28 and TRBJ2-7, the full variable domain is DVKVTQSSRYLVKRTGEKVFLECVQDMDHENMFWYRQDPGLGLRLIYFSYDVKMKEKGDIPEGYSVSREKKERFSLILESASTNQTSMYLCASSRTFHEQYFGPGTRLTVT.

V and J are TRBV28 and TRBJ2-2; TRBD1 matches 8 bases. This CDR3 comprises 14 residues. The germline V gene has CDR1 MDHEN and CDR2 SYDVKM. J lost 5 bases, V lost 7 bases, and 6 bases had no gene match. CDR3 sequence (DNA): TGTGCCAGCATTGCACAGGGGGATACCGGGGAGCTGTTTTTT. Translation: CASIAQGDTGELFF.

The chain joins TRBV19 to TRBJ1-5, with 10 bases matching TRBD1. Unmatched junction bases numbered 5, after V lost 1 base and J lost 2 bases. The CDR3 extends over 17 amino acids. Germline V gene lookup returns CDR1 LNHDA and CDR2 SQIVND (reference sequence). CDR3 sequence (DNA): TGTGCCAGTAGTATAGGACAGGGGGCAATAGGCAATCAGCCCCAGCATTTT. This codes for CASSIGQGAIGNQPQHF.

The V and J genes are TRBV6-6 and TRBJ1-5; 8 nucleotides align to TRBD1. This CDR3 region has 15 residues. V was clipped by 6 bases and J by 6 bases; unmatched bases: 10. Germline CDR1 MNHNY, CDR2 SVGAGI (reference sequence). The CDR3 DNA follows: TGTGCCAGCAGCCTTACAGGCAGGGGGCGTCAGCCCCAGCATTTT. Translating it yields CASSLTGRGRQPQHF.

This chain uses TRBV2 with TRBJ1-2; a weak D match, TRBD1 (6 bases). Trimming took 6 bases from V and 3 from J, leaving 11 bases between them. CDR3 length equals 13 residues. CDR1 and CDR2 from the germline V gene are SNHLY and FYNNEI. CDR3 nucleotide sequence: TGTGCCAGCAGGGACAGCCAATACTATGGCTACACCTTC. Its translation: CASRDSQYYGYTF. The variable domain in full, completed from reference TRBV2 and TRBJ1-2, reads EPEVTQTPSHQVTQMGQEVILRCVPISNHLYFYWYRQILGQKVEFLVSFYNNEISEKSEIFDDQFSVERPDGSNFTLKIRSTKLEDSAMYFCASRDSQYYGYTFGSGTRLTVV.

This chain connects TRBV2 to TRBJ2-2; TRBD1 agrees at 7 bases. Germline V gives CDR1 SNHLY, CDR2 FYNNEI. V lost 0 bases to trimming and J lost 6 bases; unmatched junction nucleotides: 4. There are 15 residues in the CDR3. The CDR3 DNA reads as TGTGCCAGCAGTGAAGCAGGGGGCGAGCCCGGGGAGCTGTTTTTT. Encoded protein: CASSEAGGEPGELFF.

The chain links TRBV21-1 to TRBJ1-3; TRBD1 is taken as the D call from the table, unchecked against the DNA. TRBV21-1 is a pseudogene segment. CDR3 length: 18 amino acids. CDR3 DNA sequence: TGTGCCAGCAGCAACTACACAGGGGACACTAGCTCTGGAAACACCATATATTTT. Encoded protein: CASSNYTGDTSSGNTIYF.

V gene TRBV19 combines with J gene TRBJ2-2, with D possibly being TRBD2 (6 bases). The CDR3 has 14 amino acids. The V end lost 8 bases, the J end lost 0 bases, and 10 bases lay between the germline ends. Germline values: CDR1 LNHDA, CDR2 SQIVND (reference sequence). Written as DNA, the CDR3 is TGTGCCAGTCGTTGGGGGGCGAACACCGGGGAGCTGTTTTTT. Its protein product is CASRWGANTGELFF.

By its share, this clone is medium-sized. The chain joins TRBV11-3 to TRBJ1-3, with D perhaps TRBD1 (6 bases). The V and J ends lost 5 bases and 6 bases respectively, with 14 bases between them. The CDR3 extends over 14 amino acids. Germline V lookup: CDR1 SGHNT, CDR2 YENEEA. The CDR3 bases are TGTGCCAGCAGCCGACAGGATCTCGAAAACACCATATATTTT. Its translation is CASSRQDLENTIYF. The full variable domain, with the rest looked up from reference TRBV11-3 and TRBJ1-3, is EAGVVQSPRYKIIEKKQPVAFWCNPISGHNTLYWYLQNLGQGPELLIRYENEEAVDDSQLPKDRFSAERLKGVDSTLKIQPAELGDSAVYLCASSRQDLENTIYFGEGSWLTVV.

This chain links TRBV2 with TRBJ2-7; possibly TRBD2 for D (5 bases). The CDR3 covers 12 residues. Germline V gene data show CDR1 as SNHLY and CDR2 as FYNNEI. The V and J ends lost 8 bases and 1 base respectively, with 9 bases between them. CDR3 DNA sequence: TGTGCCAGCTCACGGGGTTCCTACGAGCAGTACTTC. This codes for CASSRGSYEQYF.

The V gene is TRBV27, the J gene TRBJ2-5; TRBD2 matches 10 bases. Germline CDR1 and CDR2: MNHEY and SMNVEV (reference sequence). The CDR3 covers 16 residues. V lost 3 bases and J lost 2; bases outside the gene matches: 6. The CDR3 region has the DNA TGTGCCAGCAGTTTCGTAGCGGGGGGCCGACAAGAGACCCAGTACTTC. This codes for CASSFVAGGRQETQYF.

The rearrangement joins TRBV7-2 to TRBJ2-7; no firm D call. This CDR3 has 11 amino acids. The germline CDR1 and CDR2 sequences are SGHTA and FQGNSA. V lost 6 bases, J lost 1 base, and 4 bases lay in between. Here the CDR3 DNA reads TGTGCCAGCAGTCGGTCCTACGAGCAGTACTTC. Translation: CASSRSYEQYF.

The chain links TRBV4-1 to TRBJ1-5; D not certain. From germline, CDR1 is MGHRA and CDR2 YSYEKL. The CDR3 covers 17 residues. Trimming shortened V by 1 base and J by 3 bases, and 16 bases separated the two germline ends. This chain's CDR3 is CASSQGRLGTDNQPQHF. The CDR3 DNA sequence: TGCGCCAGCAGCCAAGGTAGGTTAGGAACAGACAATCAGCCCCAGCATTTT.

This chain connects TRBV4-1 to TRBJ2-3, with 8 positions matching TRBD1. There are 15 residues in the CDR3. V was clipped by 4 bases and J by 0 bases; unmatched bases: 3. The V gene's germline CDR1 is MGHRA and CDR2 YSYEKL. CDR3 region: CASSLGQGSTDTQYF. CDR3 nucleotide sequence: TGCGCCAGCAGCCTCGGACAGGGAAGCACAGATACGCAGTATTTT.

This clone appeared a single time. In the same sample, other DNA sequences code for this CDR3. The chain employs TRBV7-9 and TRBJ1-2; 7 nucleotides match TRBD1. This CDR3 is 14 amino acids long. The J segment lost 7 bases and the V segment lost 0 bases, leaving 5 bases of the junction unmatched. Germline CDR1 and CDR2: SEHNR and FQNEAQ (reference sequence). The CDR3 is CASSLASGGGGYTF. CDR3 DNA: TGTGCCAGCAGCTTAGCTTCAGGGGGTGGTGGCTACACCTTC.

This rearrangement joins TRBV5-6 to TRBJ2-7, with a weak D call TRBD1 (5 bases). Germline V gene sequence: CDR1 SGHDT, CDR2 YYEEEE. The CDR3 has 13 residues. V lost 0 bases and J 3 bases, leaving 7 bases between the germline ends. CDR3 sequence: CASSLDRGYEQYF. The CDR3 DNA reads as TGTGCCAGCAGCTTGGATAGGGGCTACGAGCAGTACTTC.

This chain connects TRBV7-8 to TRBJ2-7; the match to TRBD2 covers 9 bases. Unmatched junction bases numbered 5, after V lost 6 bases and J lost 5 bases. The germline V gene has CDR1 SGHVS and CDR2 FQNEAQ. The CDR3 contains 13 residues. The CDR3, as DNA: TGTGCCAGCAGGATTAGCGGGAGCAACGAGCAGTACTTC. This translates into CASRISGSNEQYF.

This rearrangement joins TRBV7-9 to TRBJ2-1, with 10 positions matching TRBD2. J was trimmed by 5 bases and V by 5 bases; bases with no gene match: 6. Germline V lookup: CDR1 SEHNR, CDR2 FQNEAQ (reference sequence). The CDR3 has 15 residues. This CDR3 is CASSQIAGGDNEQFF. The CDR3 DNA follows: TGTGCCAGCAGCCAAATAGCGGGGGGCGACAATGAGCAGTTCTTC.

The chain joins TRBV11-2 to TRBJ2-3, with 7 positions matching TRBD2. Germline CDR1 and CDR2: SGHAT and FQNNGV. V lost 5 bases, J lost 2 bases, and 7 bases stayed unmatched. CDR3 length: 15 residues. CDR3 DNA sequence: TGTGCCAGCAGCCTTACCGGGACTAACACAGATACGCAGTATTTT. It translates to CASSLTGTNTDTQYF.

The CDR3 DNA follows: TGTGCCAGCAGTGATGGACAGGGCACAGATACGCAGTATTTT. Amino acids: CASSDGQGTDTQYF. The J gene is TRBJ2-3, the V gene TRBV6-4, with TRBD1 identical over 7 bases. V lost 3 bases, J lost 1 base, and 1 base stayed unmatched. Germline assignment: CDR1 MRHNA and CDR2 SNTAGT. This CDR3 is built from 14 residues.

This sequence joins TRBV28 and TRBJ1-5, with 10 bases matching TRBD1. The length of the CDR3 is 15 residues. Germline CDR1 MDHEN, CDR2 SYDVKM. The junction had 5 bases not matched to a gene; V was cut back by 3 bases and J by 6 bases. In DNA, the CDR3 is TGTGCCAGCAGTTTCCGACAGGGGGCGGGTCAGCCCCAGCATTTT. Protein: CASSFRQGAGQPQHF.

The chain recombines TRBV11-2 with TRBJ2-1; TRBD2 is a possible D gene (6 bases). Trimming removed 5 bases from V and 8 bases from J, with 13 bases in between. The CDR3 contains 13 residues. Germline lookup yields CDR1 SGHAT and CDR2 FQNNGV. CDR3 DNA sequence: TGTGCCAGCAGCCAGACTAGTGCCGATGAGCAGTTCTTC. Translated, it gives CASSQTSADEQFF. The full variable domain, rest sourced from reference TRBV11-2 and TRBJ2-1, is EAGVAQSPRYKIIEKRQSVAFWCNPISGHATLYWYQQILGQGPKLLIQFQNNGVVDDSQLPKDRFSAERLKGVDSTLKIQPAKLEDSAVYLCASSQTSADEQFFGPGTRLTVL.

The chain employs TRBV18 and TRBJ1-1; tentatively, D is TRBD1 (5 bases). CDR1 is KGHSH and CDR2 is LQKENI in the germline V gene. The V end was cut by 5 bases, the J end by 0 bases, with 13 bases between. The CDR3 has 15 amino acids. CDR3 protein: CASSNTGGVNTEAFF. The CDR3 nucleotides read TGTGCCAGCTCAAACACTGGAGGGGTGAACACTGAAGCTTTCTTT.

The chain couples TRBV6-2 or TRBV6-3 to TRBJ1-1; the D gene is possibly TRBD1 (5 bases). Germline CDR1 and CDR2: MNHEY and SVGEGT. This CDR3 spans 14 amino acids. The V gene lost 2 bases and the J gene lost 4 bases, with 11 bases spanning the gap. This CDR3 reads CASSYGGFATEAFF. Written as DNA, the CDR3 is TGTGCCAGCAGTTACGGGGGGTTTGCCACTGAAGCTTTCTTT.

V is TRBV11-2 and J is TRBJ2-1, with a weak D call TRBD2 (5 bases). Trimming shortened V by 3 bases and J by 7 bases, and 7 bases separated the two germline ends. This CDR3 has 12 residues. Germline loops: CDR1 SGHAT, CDR2 FQNNGV. The chain's CDR3 is CASSFGGNEQFF. The CDR3 bases are TGTGCCAGCAGCTTCGGCGGGAATGAGCAGTTCTTC.

The chain has TRBV27 and TRBJ2-6, with 10 positions matching TRBD2. Germline CDR1 and CDR2: MNHEY and SMNVEV (reference sequence). V trimming: 5 bases; J trimming: 0 bases; junction bases outside the gene matches: 7. CDR3 length equals 18 residues. The CDR3 DNA follows: TGTGCCAGCAGTCCCCGGACTAGCGGAAACTCTGGGGCCAACGTCCTGACTTTC. It translates to CASSPRTSGNSGANVLTF.